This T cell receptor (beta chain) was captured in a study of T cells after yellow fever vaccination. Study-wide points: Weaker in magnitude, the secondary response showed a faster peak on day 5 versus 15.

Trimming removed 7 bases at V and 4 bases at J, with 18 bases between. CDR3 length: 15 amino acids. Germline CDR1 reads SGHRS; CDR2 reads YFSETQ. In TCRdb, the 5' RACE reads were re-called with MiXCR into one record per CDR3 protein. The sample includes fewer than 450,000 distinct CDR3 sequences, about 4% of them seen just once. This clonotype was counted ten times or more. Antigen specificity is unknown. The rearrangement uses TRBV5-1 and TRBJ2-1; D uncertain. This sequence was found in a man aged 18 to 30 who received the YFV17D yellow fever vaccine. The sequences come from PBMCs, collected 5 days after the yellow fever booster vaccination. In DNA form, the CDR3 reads TGCGCCAGCTCCCCCGGTCAGTCCGGATACAATGAGCAGTTCTTC. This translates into CASSPGQSGYNEQFF.